A single sample is the source of the 20 T cell receptor beta chains below, sequenced in a study of T cell responses to AZD1222 COVID-19 vaccine. Here immunoSEQ multiplex PCR was the method, and the copy in TCRdb shows in-frame clones only, minus some. The sample consists of about 130,000 clones, approximately 93% of them appearing once. The sequences come from peripheral blood, collected on day 0 of AZD1222 vaccination. These receptors were obtained from an adult in good health.

The chain couples TRBV7-8 to TRBJ2-7; a weak D match, TRBD2 (7 bases). The CDR3 has 17 amino acids. V lost 1 base, J lost 2 bases, and 18 bases lay in between. From germline, CDR1 is SGHVS and CDR2 FQNEAQ. The CDR3 DNA follows: TGTGCCAGCAGCTTAGTGGGTGCGGGGGCGGGGCCCTACGAGCAGTACTTC. It specifies CASSLVGAGAGPYEQYF.

The CDR3 DNA is TGCGCCAGCGAGCTATTATCTAACAATGAGCAGTTCTTC. It encodes CASELLSNNEQFF. The chain has TRBV10-1 and TRBJ2-1; D remains ambiguous. V lost 8 bases and J 5 bases, leaving 13 bases between the germline ends. Germline loops: CDR1 WNHNN, CDR2 SYGVQD (reference sequence). The length of the CDR3 is 13 residues.

The CDR3 region is CASSLTKPNNEQFF. CDR3 bases: TGTGCCAGCAGCTTGACGAAGCCCAACAATGAGCAGTTCTTC. This chain joins TRBV5-6 and TRBJ2-1; no reliable D call. CDR3 length: 14 amino acids. Germline CDR1 reads SGHDT; CDR2 reads YYEEEE. V gave up 1 base and J gave up 5 bases, with 10 bases separating them.

This clone has a handful of counts. The genes are TRBV7-2 and TRBJ1-1; D possibly corresponds to TRBD1 (6 bases). Looked up from germline, CDR1 is SGHTA and CDR2 is FQGNSA. The CDR3 contains 15 residues. V lost 5 bases and J lost 3, with 16 bases in between. As DNA, the CDR3 is TGTGCCAGCAGCCTAACGGGCCCAGGGGACACTGAAGCTTTCTTT. Protein product: CASSLTGPGDTEAFF.

The chain uses TRBV2 and TRBJ2-1; tentatively, D is TRBD2 (5 bases). Germline CDR1 and CDR2: SNHLY and FYNNEI. V lost 5 bases and J lost 8, with 16 bases in between. The CDR3 length is 14 residues. For the CDR3, the DNA is TGTGCCAGCAGTTTGCTGGACTTTGTTTATGAGCAGTTCTTC. Encoded protein: CASSLLDFVYEQFF.

This clone was seen just once. The chain joins TRBV12-3 or TRBV12-4 to TRBJ2-5; no firm D call. The length of the CDR3 is 12 residues. Trimming took off 4 bases at V and 7 bases at J, with 10 bases between the two ends. The CDR3 loop reads CASSSAVRTQYF. The CDR3 DNA reads TGTGCCAGCAGTTCGGCCGTCCGGACCCAGTACTTC.

V is TRBV24-1 and J is TRBJ2-3; unclear D gene. The germline V gene has CDR1 KGHDR and CDR2 SFDVKD. The length of the CDR3 is 11 residues. Deletions cut 8 bases from V and 5 bases from J, with 7 bases between. The CDR3 is CATKEGDTQYF. CDR3 DNA: TGTGCCACCAAGGAAGGAGATACGCAGTATTTT.

DNA for the CDR3: TGTGCCAGCAGCCAAGCCCCTACTAGCACTTTCCAAGAGACCCAGTACTTC. Its translation is CASSQAPTSTFQETQYF. The rearrangement uses TRBV4-2 and TRBJ2-5; tentative D call: TRBD2 (6 bases). CDR1 LGHNA and CDR2 YNFKEQ come from the germline V gene. Trimming removed 1 base from V and 1 base from J, with 16 bases in between. This CDR3 is built from 17 residues.

The rearrangement links TRBV4-1 to TRBJ1-4, with 7 bases that match TRBD1. Germline V gives CDR1 MGHRA, CDR2 YSYEKL. Germline trimming cut 4 bases from V and 5 bases from J; bases unmatched to any gene: 7. This CDR3 is built from 15 residues. Written as DNA, the CDR3 is TGCGCCAGCAGCCTATACCGGGACAGCAATGAAAAACTGTTTTTT. This gives the protein CASSLYRDSNEKLFF.

The genes are TRBV12-3 or TRBV12-4 and TRBJ2-5, with D perhaps matching TRBD1 (5 bases). V was shortened by 7 bases and J by 5 bases, with 14 bases between the two germline ends. The CDR3 loop spans 13 amino acids. In DNA, the CDR3 is TGTGCCAGCAATATCCAGGGTCGGGAGACCCAGTACTTC. As protein: CASNIQGRETQYF.

The chain is built from TRBV6-5 and TRBJ1-1, with D tentatively TRBD1 (5 bases). There are 15 residues in the CDR3. V shed 4 bases and J shed 1 base, with 13 bases lying between them. Looked up from germline, CDR1 is MNHEY and CDR2 is SVGAGI. CDR3 coding DNA: TGTGCCAGCAGTTGGTCCGGGACGGGGAACACTGAAGCTTTCTTT. Translating it yields CASSWSGTGNTEAFF.

This clone has only one observation. The chain uses TRBV27 and TRBJ1-6, with a possible D match to TRBD1 (5 bases). V lost 6 bases and J lost 0, with 9 bases in between. The CDR3 covers 15 residues. From germline, CDR1 is MNHEY and CDR2 SMNVEV (reference sequence). CDR3 bases: TGTGCCAGCAGCGCAGGGAGCTCCTATAATTCACCCCTCCACTTT. Protein sequence: CASSAGSSYNSPLHF.

The chain is built from TRBV28 and TRBJ1-2; the D is unclear. V was clipped by 3 bases and J by 8 bases, with 13 bases between them. Per germline, CDR1 MDHEN and CDR2 SYDVKM. This CDR3 spans 13 amino acids. The CDR3: CASSFRPIGGYTF. The CDR3 bases are TGTGCCAGCAGTTTTAGACCGATTGGAGGCTACACCTTC.

The rearrangement links TRBV6-2 or TRBV6-3 to TRBJ2-1, with TRBD2 matching 12 bases. Germline-derived CDR1 and CDR2 are MNHEY and SVGEGT. This CDR3 contains 19 residues. J was trimmed by 7 bases and V by 0 bases; bases with no gene match: 13. The CDR3 region has the DNA TGTGCCAGCAGTTACTCGACTAGCGGGAGTCCCCCCCCCTGGAATGAGCAGTTCTTC. This encodes CASSYSTSGSPPPWNEQFF.

This clone was observed once. The chain links TRBV14 to TRBJ2-6; D may be TRBD1 (6 bases). Germline V gene sequence: CDR1 SGHDN, CDR2 FVKESK. The CDR3 length is 18 residues. V shed 1 base and J shed 4 bases, with 17 bases lying between them. CDR3 sequence: CASSQGVRGMWGANVLTF. CDR3 coding DNA: TGTGCCAGCAGCCAAGGAGTCAGGGGAATGTGGGGGGCCAACGTCCTGACTTTC.

V is TRBV7-9 and J is TRBJ2-3; D not resolved. The CDR3 is made up of 12 amino acids. The V end was cut by 5 bases, the J end by 3 bases, with 6 bases between. The germline gives CDR1 SEHNR, CDR2 FQNEAQ (reference sequence). The CDR3 DNA sequence: TGTGCCAGCAGCCGGATAACAGATACGCAGTATTTT. It translates to CASSRITDTQYF.

This clone appeared a few times. The chain carries TRBV7-9 and TRBJ1-1; no definite D call. CDR3 length equals 13 residues. Germline assignment: CDR1 SEHNR and CDR2 FQNEAQ (reference sequence). V lost 0 bases and J lost 0, with 2 bases in between. The CDR3 sequence is CASSLALNTEAFF. For the CDR3, the DNA is TGTGCCAGCAGCTTAGCGCTGAACACTGAAGCTTTCTTT. Combining the CDR3 with reference TRBV7-9 and TRBJ1-1 gives the whole variable domain DTGVSQNPRHKITKRGQNVTFRCDPISEHNRLYWYRQTLGQGPEFLTYFQNEAQLEKSRLLSDRFSAERPKGSFSTLEIQRTEQGDSAMYLCASSLALNTEAFFGQGTRLTVV.

This clone was picked up one time. The chain employs TRBV29-1 and TRBJ2-1; D unclear. Between the trimmed V and J ends, which lost 5 bases and 0 bases, there was a span of 5 bases. Germline assignment: CDR1 SQVTM and CDR2 ANQGSEA. The CDR3 runs to 12 residues. The CDR3 DNA reads TGCAGCGTTCCCAGCTCCTACAATGAGCAGTTCTTC. Amino acids: CSVPSSYNEQFF.

The chain combines TRBV6-5 with TRBJ2-7; 8 bases are shared with TRBD2. The CDR3 runs 15 residues. Germline-derived CDR1 and CDR2 are MNHEY and SVGAGI. Unmatched junction bases numbered 8, after V lost 5 bases and J lost 2 bases. The CDR3 reads CASSPLAGGTYEQYF. For the CDR3, the DNA is TGTGCCAGCAGTCCCCTGGCGGGAGGAACCTACGAGCAGTACTTC.

The chain uses TRBV30 and TRBJ1-6, with TRBD1 identical over 8 bases. The CDR3 runs 15 residues. V was pared by 2 bases and J by 8 bases, with 8 bases of the junction left unmatched. Germline assignment: CDR1 GTSNPN and CDR2 SVGIG (reference sequence). The CDR3 DNA sequence: TGTGCCTGGAGTCCCCCCACAGGGGGAGATTCACCCCTCCACTTT. Translation gives CAWSPPTGGDSPLHF.